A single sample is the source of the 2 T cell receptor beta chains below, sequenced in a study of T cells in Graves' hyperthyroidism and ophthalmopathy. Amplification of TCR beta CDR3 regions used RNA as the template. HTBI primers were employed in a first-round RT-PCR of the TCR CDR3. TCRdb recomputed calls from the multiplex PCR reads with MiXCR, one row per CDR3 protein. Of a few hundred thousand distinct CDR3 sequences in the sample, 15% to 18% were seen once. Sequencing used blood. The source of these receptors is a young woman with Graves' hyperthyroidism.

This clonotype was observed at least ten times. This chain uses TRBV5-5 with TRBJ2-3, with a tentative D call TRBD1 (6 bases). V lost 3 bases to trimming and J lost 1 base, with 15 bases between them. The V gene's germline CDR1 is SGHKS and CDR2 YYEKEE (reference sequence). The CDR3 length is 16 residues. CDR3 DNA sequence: TGTGCCAGCAGCTATGAGCCGGGACAACGCACAGATACGCAGTATTTT. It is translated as CASSYEPGQRTDTQYF.

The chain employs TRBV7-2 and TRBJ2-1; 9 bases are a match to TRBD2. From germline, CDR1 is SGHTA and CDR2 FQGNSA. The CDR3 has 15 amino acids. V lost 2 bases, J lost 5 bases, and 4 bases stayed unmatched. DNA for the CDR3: TGTGCCAGCAGCTTATCTAGCGGGATTAACAATGAGCAGTTCTTC. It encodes CASSLSSGINNEQFF.